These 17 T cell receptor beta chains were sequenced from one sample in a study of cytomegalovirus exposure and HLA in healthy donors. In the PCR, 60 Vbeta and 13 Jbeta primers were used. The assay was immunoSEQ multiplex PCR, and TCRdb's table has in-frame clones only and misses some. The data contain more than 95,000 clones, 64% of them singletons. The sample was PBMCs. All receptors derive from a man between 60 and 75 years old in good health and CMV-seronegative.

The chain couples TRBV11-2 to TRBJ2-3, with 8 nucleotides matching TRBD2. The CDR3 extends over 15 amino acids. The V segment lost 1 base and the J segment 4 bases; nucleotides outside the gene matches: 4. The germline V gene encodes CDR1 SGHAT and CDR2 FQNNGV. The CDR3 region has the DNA TGTGCCAGCAGCTTAGCGGGGGGGGGATCAGATACGCAGTATTTT. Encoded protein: CASSLAGGGSDTQYF.

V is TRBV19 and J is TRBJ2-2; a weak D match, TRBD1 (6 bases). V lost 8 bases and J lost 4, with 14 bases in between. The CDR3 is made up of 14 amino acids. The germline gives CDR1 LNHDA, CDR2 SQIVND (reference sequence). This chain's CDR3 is CASGADSPTGELFF. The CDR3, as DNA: TGTGCCAGTGGGGCGGACAGTCCCACCGGGGAGCTGTTTTTT.

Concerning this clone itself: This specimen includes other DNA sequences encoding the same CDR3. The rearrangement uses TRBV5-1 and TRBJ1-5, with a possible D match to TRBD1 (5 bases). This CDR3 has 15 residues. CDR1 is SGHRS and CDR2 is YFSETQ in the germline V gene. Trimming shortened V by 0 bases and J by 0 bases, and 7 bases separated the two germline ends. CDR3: CASSLAGGSNQPQHF. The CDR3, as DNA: TGCGCCAGCAGCTTGGCCGGGGGTAGCAATCAGCCCCAGCATTTT.

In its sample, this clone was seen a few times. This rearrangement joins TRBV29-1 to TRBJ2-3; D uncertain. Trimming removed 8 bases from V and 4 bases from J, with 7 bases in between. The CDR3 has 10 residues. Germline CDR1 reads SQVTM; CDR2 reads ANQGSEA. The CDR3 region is CSQLSDTQYF. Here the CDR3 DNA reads TGCAGCCAACTATCAGATACGCAGTATTTT.

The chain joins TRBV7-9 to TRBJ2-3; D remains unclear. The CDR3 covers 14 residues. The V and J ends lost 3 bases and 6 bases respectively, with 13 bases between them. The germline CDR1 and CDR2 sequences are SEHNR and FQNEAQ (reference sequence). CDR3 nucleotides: TGTGCCAGCAGCTTTAAGCTAGATGGTGATACGCAGTATTTT. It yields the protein CASSFKLDGDTQYF.

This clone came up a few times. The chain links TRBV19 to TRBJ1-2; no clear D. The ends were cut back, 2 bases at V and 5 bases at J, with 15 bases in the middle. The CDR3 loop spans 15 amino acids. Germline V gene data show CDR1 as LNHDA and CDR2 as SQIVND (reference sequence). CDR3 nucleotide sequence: TGTGCCAGTAGTATACTACCGAGCTCTTCATATGGCTACACCTTC. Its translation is CASSILPSSSYGYTF.

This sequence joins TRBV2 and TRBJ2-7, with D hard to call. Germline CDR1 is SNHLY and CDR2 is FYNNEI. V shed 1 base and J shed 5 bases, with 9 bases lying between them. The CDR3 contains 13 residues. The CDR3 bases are TGTGCCAGCAGTGAAGGGCTAGGTGACGAGCAGTACTTC. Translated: CASSEGLGDEQYF.

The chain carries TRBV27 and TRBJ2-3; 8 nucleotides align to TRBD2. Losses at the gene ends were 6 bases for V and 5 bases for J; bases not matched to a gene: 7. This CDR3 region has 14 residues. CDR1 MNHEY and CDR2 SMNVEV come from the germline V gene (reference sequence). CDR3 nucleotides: TGTGCCAGCAGCGACCGGGGGGGCCAAGATACGCAGTATTTT. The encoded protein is CASSDRGGQDTQYF.

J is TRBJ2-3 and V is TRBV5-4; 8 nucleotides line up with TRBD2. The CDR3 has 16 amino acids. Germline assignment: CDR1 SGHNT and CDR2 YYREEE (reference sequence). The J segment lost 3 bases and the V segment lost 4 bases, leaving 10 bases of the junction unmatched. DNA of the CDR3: TGTGCCAGCAGCCCCACCGCGGGGGGATTGACAGATACGCAGTATTTT. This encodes CASSPTAGGLTDTQYF. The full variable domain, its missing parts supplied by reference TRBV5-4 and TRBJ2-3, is ETGVTQSPTHLIKTRGQQVTLRCSSQSGHNTVSWYQQALGQGPQFIFQYYREEENGRGNFPPRFSGLQFPNYSSELNVNALELDDSALYLCASSPTAGGLTDTQYFGPGTRLTVL.

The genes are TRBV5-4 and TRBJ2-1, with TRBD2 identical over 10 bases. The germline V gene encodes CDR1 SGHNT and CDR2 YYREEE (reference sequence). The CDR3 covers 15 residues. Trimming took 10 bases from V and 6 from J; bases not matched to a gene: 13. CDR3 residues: CAGDVAGGGSNEQFF. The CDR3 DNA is TGTGCCGGTGATGTAGCGGGAGGAGGGTCCAATGAGCAGTTCTTC. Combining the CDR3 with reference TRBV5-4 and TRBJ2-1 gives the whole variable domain ETGVTQSPTHLIKTRGQQVTLRCSSQSGHNTVSWYQQALGQGPQFIFQYYREEENGRGNFPPRFSGLQFPNYSSELNVNALELDDSALYLCAGDVAGGGSNEQFFGPGTRLTVL.

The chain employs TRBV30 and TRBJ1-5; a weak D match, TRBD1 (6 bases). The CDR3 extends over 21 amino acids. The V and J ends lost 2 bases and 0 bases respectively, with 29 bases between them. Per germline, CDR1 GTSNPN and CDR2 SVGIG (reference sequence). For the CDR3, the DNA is TGTGCCTGGAGTTCAGGTTCCAGGGGAGAGGATCCCTTTTATAGCAATCAGCCCCAGCATTTT. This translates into CAWSSGSRGEDPFYSNQPQHF.

CDR3 sequence: CSVRTGGIYEQYF. Here the CDR3 DNA reads TGCAGCGTTCGGACAGGGGGCATTTACGAGCAGTACTTC. The chain recombines TRBV29-1 with TRBJ2-5, with 11 bases aligning to TRBD1. The J call may be faulty, since TRBJ2-7 better matches the DNA end. The V gene's germline CDR1 is SQVTM and CDR2 ANQGSEA. CDR3 length: 13 amino acids.

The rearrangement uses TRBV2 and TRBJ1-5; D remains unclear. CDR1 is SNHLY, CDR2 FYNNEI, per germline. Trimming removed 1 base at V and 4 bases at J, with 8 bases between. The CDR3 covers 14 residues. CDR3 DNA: TGTGCCAGCAGTGAAGGGTCGGGTAATCAGCCCCAGCATTTT. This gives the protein CASSEGSGNQPQHF. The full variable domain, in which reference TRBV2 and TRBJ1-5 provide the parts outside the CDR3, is EPEVTQTPSHQVTQMGQEVILRCVPISNHLYFYWYRQILGQKVEFLVSFYNNEISEKSEIFDDQFSVERPDGSNFTLKIRSTKLEDSAMYFCASSEGSGNQPQHFGDGTRLSIL.

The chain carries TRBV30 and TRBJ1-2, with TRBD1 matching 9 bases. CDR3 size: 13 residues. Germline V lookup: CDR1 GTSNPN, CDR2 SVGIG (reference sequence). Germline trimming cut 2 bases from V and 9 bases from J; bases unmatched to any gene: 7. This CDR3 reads CAWSMTGGRSYTF. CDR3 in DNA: TGTGCCTGGAGTATGACAGGGGGTAGAAGCTACACCTTC.

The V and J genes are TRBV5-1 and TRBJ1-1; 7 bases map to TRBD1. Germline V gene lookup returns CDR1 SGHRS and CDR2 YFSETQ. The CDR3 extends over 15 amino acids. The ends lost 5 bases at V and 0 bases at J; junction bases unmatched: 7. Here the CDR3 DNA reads TGCGCCAGCAGGTCCGGGACAGCGATGAACACTGAAGCTTTCTTT. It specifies CASRSGTAMNTEAFF. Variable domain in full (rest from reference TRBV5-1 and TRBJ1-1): KAGVTQTPRYLIKTRGQQVTLSCSPISGHRSVSWYQQTPGQGLQFLFEYFSETQRNKGNFPGRFSGRQFSNSRSEMNVSTLELGDSALYLCASRSGTAMNTEAFFGQGTRLTVV.

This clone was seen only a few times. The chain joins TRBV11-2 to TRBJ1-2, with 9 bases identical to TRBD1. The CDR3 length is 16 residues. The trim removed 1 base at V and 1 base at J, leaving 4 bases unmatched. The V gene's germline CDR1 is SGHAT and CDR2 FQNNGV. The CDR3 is CASSLVGGQGNYGYTF. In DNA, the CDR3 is TGTGCCAGCAGCTTAGTTGGGGGACAGGGTAACTATGGCTACACCTTC.

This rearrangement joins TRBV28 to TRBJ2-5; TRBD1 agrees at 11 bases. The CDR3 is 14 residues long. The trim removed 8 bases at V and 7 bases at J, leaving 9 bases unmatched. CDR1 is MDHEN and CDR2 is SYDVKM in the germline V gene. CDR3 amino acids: CASGGTGGLVTQYF. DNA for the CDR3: TGTGCCAGCGGTGGGACAGGGGGATTGGTGACCCAGTACTTC.